The rows below give T cell receptor beta chains drawn from one sample of a study of response to subunit inactivated influenza vaccine. MiXCR, applied by TCRdb to the RT-PCR reads, yields one record per CDR3 protein. This sample carries 500,000 or so distinct CDR3 sequences, 16% of them seen once, and the ten largest clones take 3%. Sequencing was performed on CD4+ T cells sorted from PBMCs, taken about 23 months after vaccination. The receptors were gathered from a man aged 45-69 years who received an inactivated influenza vaccine. The CDR3 runs from the conserved cysteine through the conserved F or W. A D gene is named only where the DNA matches it firmly. For some rows the clone size is stated as once, few or many, or as a class when expanded; others skip it.

clone_size	d_call	j_call	v_call	cdr3_nt	cdr3_aa
many	.	TRBJ1-1	TRBV7-6	TGTGCCAGCAGCTTAGTATCCGAAAACACTGAAGCTTTCTTT	CASSLVSENTEAFF
many	TRBD1	TRBJ1-1	TRBV7-2	TGTGCCAGCAGCTCAAGACAGGGGACGGAAGCTTTCTTT	CASSSRQGTEAFF
few	.	TRBJ1-1	TRBV12-3/TRBV12-4	TGTGCCAGCAGCCCCCGGCGGAGCGGGATGAACACTGAAGCTTTCTTT	CASSPRRSGMNTEAFF
few	.	TRBJ1-1	TRBV20-1	TGCAGTGCTAGCCCGGGCGCGTACACTGAAGCTTTCTTT	CSASPGAYTEAFF
.	.	TRBJ2-1	TRBV20-1	TGCAGTGCTCCCTCAAATGAGCAGTTCTTC	CSAPSNEQFF
.	TRBD1	TRBJ2-7	TRBV9	TGTGCCAGCAGCGTAGGTCCGGGACAGAGCTCCTACGAGCAGTACTTC	CASSVGPGQSSYEQYF
few	.	TRBJ2-1	TRBV6-5	TGTGCCAGCAGTTACTCGATTCAGGGCTACAATGAGCAGTTCTTC	CASSYSIQGYNEQFF
.	TRBD2	TRBJ2-1	TRBV6-2/TRBV6-3	TGTGCCAGCAGTTATTACGGACTAGCGGGAGGTAATCGCAATGAGCAGTTCTTC	CASSYYGLAGGNRNEQFF
few	.	TRBJ2-4	TRBV10-3	TGTGCCATCAGTAAAGGACTGGGGGTTCGGGAAAACATTCAGTACTTC	CAISKGLGVRENIQYF
.	.	TRBJ2-3	TRBV20-1	TGCAGTGCTAGAGATTTCGCGAGCAGCACAGATACGCAGTATTTT	CSARDFASSTDTQYF
few	TRBD2	TRBJ2-1	TRBV20-1	TGCAGTGCTGCTAGCGGGAGATCAGGGAATGAGCAGTTCTTC	CSAASGRSGNEQFF
many	.	TRBJ2-2	TRBV5-1	TGCGCCAGCAGCTATTCAGACCCGAACACCGGGGAGCTGTTTTTT	CASSYSDPNTGELFF
.	.	TRBJ2-5	TRBV20-1	TGCAGTGCCCCCAGGGGTCAGACCCAGTACTTC	CSAPRGQTQYF
.	.	TRBJ1-5	TRBV5-1	TGCGCCAGCAGCTTGGCTACGGACCAGCCCCAGCATTTT	CASSLATDQPQHF
.	.	TRBJ2-1	TRBV7-2	TGTGCCAGCAGCTTACGGGACTTTTACAATGAGCAGTTCTTC	CASSLRDFYNEQFF
few	.	TRBJ2-5	TRBV20-1	TGCAGTGCTAGAGATCCCAGGGGGGGGGAGACCCAGTACTTC	CSARDPRGGETQYF